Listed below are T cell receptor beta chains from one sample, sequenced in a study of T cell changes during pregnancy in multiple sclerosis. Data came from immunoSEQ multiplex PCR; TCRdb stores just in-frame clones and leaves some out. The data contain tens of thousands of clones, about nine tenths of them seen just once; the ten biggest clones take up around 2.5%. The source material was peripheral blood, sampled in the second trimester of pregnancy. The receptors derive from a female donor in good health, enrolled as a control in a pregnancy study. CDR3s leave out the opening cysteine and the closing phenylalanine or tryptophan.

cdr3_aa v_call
ASSKASGRPRGSDTQY TRBV21-1
ASSQRQDPYEQY TRBV5-6
ASSSQGTSGLNEQF TRBV5-1
ASSQGGWLLAKNIQY TRBV28
ASSLRDRGMSPLH TRBV9
ASSIIQGGHNYGYT TRBV19
ASSLDRDRDYNEQF TRBV5-4
ASSFDRHFDYT TRBV5-4
ASSSGGGRSSEQF TRBV7-6
SVPTGIGEQY TRBV29-1
ASSLQGSDEKLF TRBV13
ASSLSGDGPYEQY TRBV27
ASSGLANTGELF TRBV2
ASSLTSGSHNEQF TRBV27
ASSPRLGTSGGPYEQY TRBV7-6
ASSTGFNTEAF TRBV11-2
ASSFARWTGDTGELF TRBV27
ASIGAGTNTGELF TRBV28
ASSPGTGSAYEQY TRBV18
ASSFNNEQF TRBV7-9
ASSLFDRGGYT TRBV11-2
ASSANSNQPQH TRBV6-4
ASSPETGYEQY TRBV18
ASSPGTRNYEQY TRBV18
ASSLGTGKGYEQY TRBV7-3
ASSVVANPQETQY TRBV9
ATKRQPNEQF TRBV6-6
AGFRANTGELF TRBV6-1
ASSPLAGPITDTQY TRBV18
ASSYSQATAAYEQY TRBV27
ASSLTGGNQPQH TRBV5-1